One and the same sample provided the 11 T cell receptor beta chains below, sequenced in a study of patients and donors after allogeneic stem cell transplantation. TCRdb reanalysed the RT-PCR reads using MiXCR and keeps one entry per CDR3 protein. Of 900,000 to 1,000,000 distinct CDR3 sequences listed, about 20% are singletons. Sequencing was carried out using blood, either unsorted or a sorted T cell fraction (not recorded which). The source of these receptors is a human donor who was either an allogeneic HSCT recipient or a stem cell or donor lymphocyte infusion donor (not recorded which). It is not recorded whose cells these are; they may come from a transplant donor.

In its sample, this clonotype was seen a few times. The chain uses TRBV5-1 and TRBJ1-2, with D unresolved. This CDR3 spans 15 amino acids. Germline lookup yields CDR1 SGHRS and CDR2 YFSETQ. Trimming took off 0 bases at V and 4 bases at J, with 13 bases between the two ends. The CDR3: CASSLVYRGTYGYTF. The CDR3 nucleotides are TGCGCCAGCAGCTTGGTTTACCGGGGAACCTATGGCTACACCTTC.

This clonotype was picked up many times. This chain links TRBV4-1 with TRBJ2-7, with D possibly called TRBD1 or TRBD2 (5 bases each). This CDR3 has 14 amino acids. V lost 2 bases, J lost 3 bases, and 11 bases lay in between. CDR1 is MGHRA and CDR2 is YSYEKL in the germline V gene. In DNA form, the CDR3 reads TGCGCCAGCAGCCAACCGGGACGGAACTACGAGCAGTACTTC. It encodes CASSQPGRNYEQYF.

The chain joins TRBV13 to TRBJ2-1, with a tentative D call TRBD2 (7 bases). Germline values: CDR1 PRHDT, CDR2 FYEKMQ (reference sequence). The ends were cut back, 5 bases at V and 7 bases at J, with 18 bases in the middle. The CDR3 is made up of 15 amino acids. The CDR3 nucleotides read TGTGCCAGCAGCCCAACGGGGGGCGGATGGAATGAGCAGTTCTTC. Its protein product is CASSPTGGGWNEQFF.

The sample holds a few counts of this clonotype. This sequence joins TRBV20-1 and TRBJ2-1, with 10 bases fitting TRBD2. This CDR3 has 15 residues. Germline assignment: CDR1 DFQATT and CDR2 SNEGSKA (reference sequence). After removal of 3 bases from V and 2 bases from J, the junction contained 4 bases not matched to a gene. The DNA of the CDR3 is TGCAGTGCTAGGGCACTAGCGGGGCCCTACAATGAGCAGTTCTTC. Protein product: CSARALAGPYNEQFF.

This clonotype showed up just a few times. This chain joins TRBV2 and TRBJ2-1; 10 nucleotides line up with TRBD2. The CDR3 totals 15 residues. The junction had 4 bases not matched to a gene; V was cut back by 3 bases and J by 5 bases. Germline CDR1 SNHLY, CDR2 FYNNEI. As DNA, the CDR3 is TGTGCCAGCAGTGAGCCAGCGGGGGGGAACAATGAGCAGTTCTTC. This translates into CASSEPAGGNNEQFF.

The rearrangement joins TRBV19 to TRBJ2-2; tentatively, D is TRBD2 (5 bases). CDR3 length equals 14 residues. V lost 7 bases and J 1 base, leaving 10 bases between the germline ends. Germline V gives CDR1 LNHDA, CDR2 SQIVND (reference sequence). The CDR3 DNA reads TGTGCCAGTAACCCAGCGGTGAACACCGGGGAGCTGTTTTTT. It is translated as CASNPAVNTGELFF.

The chain carries TRBV20-1 and TRBJ2-1, with D possibly being TRBD2 (6 bases). Germline values: CDR1 DFQATT, CDR2 SNEGSKA (reference sequence). CDR3 length equals 15 residues. Trimming cost V 4 bases and J 0 bases, with 13 bases left between them. The CDR3 protein is CSANKRVSSYNEQFF. In DNA, the CDR3 is TGCAGTGCTAACAAGCGGGTTAGCTCCTACAATGAGCAGTTCTTC.

This chain connects TRBV7-2 to TRBJ2-2; 7 bases align to TRBD1. V was pared by 7 bases and J by 5 bases, with 10 bases of the junction left unmatched. This CDR3 has 15 amino acids. Looked up from germline, CDR1 is SGHTA and CDR2 is FQGNSA. The CDR3 DNA reads TGTGCCAGCACCTACCTGGGACAGAATACCGGGGAGCTGTTTTTT. The encoded protein is CASTYLGQNTGELFF.

This sequence joins TRBV20-1 and TRBJ1-1; no clear D. Trimming removed 6 bases at V and 0 bases at J, with 11 bases between. The germline V gene has CDR1 DFQATT and CDR2 SNEGSKA (reference sequence). CDR3 length equals 13 residues. This CDR3 is CSAGGVMNTEAFF. CDR3 coding DNA: TGCAGTGCAGGCGGGGTCATGAACACTGAAGCTTTCTTT.

This clonotype has more than one count but fewer than ten. The J gene is TRBJ2-1, the V gene TRBV5-1; tentatively, D is TRBD2 (6 bases). With 3 bases removed from V and 0 bases from J, the gap between germline ends came to 10 bases. This CDR3 comprises 15 residues. CDR1 and CDR2 (germline): SGHRS, YFSETQ. CDR3 sequence reads: CASSSGDTSYNEQFF. The CDR3 DNA reads as TGCGCCAGCAGCTCGGGGGATACCTCCTACAATGAGCAGTTCTTC.

V gene TRBV4-1 combines with J gene TRBJ1-3; no reliable D call. V was shortened by 1 base and J by 2 bases, with 18 bases between the two germline ends. This CDR3 has 18 residues. Germline V lookup: CDR1 MGHRA, CDR2 YSYEKL. The CDR3 sequence is CASSQVISLRLPGNTIYF. The CDR3 DNA reads TGCGCCAGCAGCCAAGTTATTTCCCTACGGCTACCTGGAAACACCATATATTTT.